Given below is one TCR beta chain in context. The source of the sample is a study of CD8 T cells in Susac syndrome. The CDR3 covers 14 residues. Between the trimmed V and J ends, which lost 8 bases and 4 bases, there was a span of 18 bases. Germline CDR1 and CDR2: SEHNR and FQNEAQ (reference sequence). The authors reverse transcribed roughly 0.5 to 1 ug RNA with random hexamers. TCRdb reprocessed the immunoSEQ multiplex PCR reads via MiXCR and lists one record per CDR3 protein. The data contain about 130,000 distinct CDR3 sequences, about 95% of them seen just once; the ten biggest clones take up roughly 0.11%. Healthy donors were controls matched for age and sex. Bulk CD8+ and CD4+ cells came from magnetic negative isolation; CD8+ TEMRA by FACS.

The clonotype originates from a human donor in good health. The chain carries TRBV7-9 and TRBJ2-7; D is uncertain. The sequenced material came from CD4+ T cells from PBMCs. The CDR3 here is CASSFDTLSYEQYF. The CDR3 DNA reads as TGTGCCAGCTCTTTTGACACCCTCTCTTACGAGCAGTACTTC.